These 14 T cell receptor beta chains share one sample of origin, sequenced in a study of PD-1 blockade in classical Hodgkin lymphoma. Data came from immunoSEQ multiplex PCR; TCRdb stores just in-frame clones and leaves some out. Among 20,000 to 25,000 clones, around 84% were seen once, and the ten largest hold more than 20%. The time point was: cycle 4 day 1 (C4D1), after around six weeks of nivolumab. Autologous stem cell transplantation was followed by relapse in every patient, and brentuximab vedotin exposure varied. The input for sequencing was peripheral blood mononuclear cells (PBMCs), taken before the fourth cycle of nivolumab. The receptors derive from a human donor with classical Hodgkin lymphoma.

In its sample, this clone was seen a few times. The V gene is TRBV11-3, the J gene TRBJ1-6; 7 positions match TRBD1. V was clipped by 8 bases and J by 4 bases; unmatched bases: 8. Per the germline V gene, CDR1 is SGHNT and CDR2 is YENEEA. This CDR3 region has 15 residues. CDR3 loop: CASSGGDSYNSPLHF. The DNA for the CDR3 is TGTGCCAGCTCAGGGGGGGATTCTTATAATTCACCCCTCCACTTT.

J is TRBJ2-5 and V is TRBV25-1; D is perhaps TRBD1 or TRBD2 (5 bases each). Germline loops: CDR1 MGHDK, CDR2 SYGVNS. CDR3 size: 13 residues. Between the trimmed V and J ends, which lost 8 bases and 3 bases, there was a span of 13 bases. The CDR3 nucleotides read TGTGCCAGCGGACACGGGGCAGAAGAGACCCAGTACTTC. Encoded protein: CASGHGAEETQYF. Supplemented by reference TRBV25-1 and TRBJ2-5, the full variable domain reads EADIYQTPRYLVIGTGKKITLECSQTMGHDKMYWYQQDPGMELHLIHYSYGVNSTEKGDLSSESTVSRIRTEHFPLTLESARPSHTSQYLCASGHGAEETQYFGPGTRLLVL.

CDR3 sequence reads: CAWSKTVNTEAFF. In DNA form, the CDR3 reads TGTGCCTGGAGTAAGACAGTGAACACTGAAGCTTTCTTT. This sequence joins TRBV30 and TRBJ1-1, with a tentative D call TRBD1 (5 bases). V gave up 2 bases and J gave up 0 bases, with 7 bases separating them. Germline assignment: CDR1 GTSNPN and CDR2 SVGIG (reference sequence). CDR3 size: 13 residues.

This sequence joins TRBV5-1 and TRBJ1-3, with TRBD1 as a possible D gene (5 bases). CDR3 size: 14 residues. Germline V CDR1 and CDR2: SGHRS, YFSETQ. Trimming cost V 5 bases and J 0 bases, with 9 bases left between them. CDR3 loop: CASRAGNSGNTIYF. The CDR3 DNA is TGCGCCAGCAGGGCAGGGAACTCTGGAAACACCATATATTTT.

The chain is built from TRBV29-1 and TRBJ2-1; 7 nucleotides line up with TRBD2. J lost 0 bases, V lost 6 bases, and 5 bases had no gene match. This CDR3 contains 14 residues. The germline V gene encodes CDR1 SQVTM and CDR2 ANQGSEA. The CDR3 spells CSVSSGSSYNEQFF. As DNA, the CDR3 is TGCAGCGTATCTAGCGGTAGCTCCTACAATGAGCAGTTCTTC.

By its share, this clone is medium-sized. The CDR3 DNA reads TGTGCCAGCAGCCCTCGGACAGGGGCAATGGTCAACGAGCAGTACTTC. Amino acids: CASSPRTGAMVNEQYF. The V call is TRBV5-4, the J call TRBJ2-7, with 9 nucleotides matching TRBD1. CDR1 is SGHNT and CDR2 is YYREEE in the germline V gene (reference sequence). The CDR3 consists of 16 residues. Germline trimming cut 4 bases from V and 5 bases from J; bases unmatched to any gene: 13. The full variable domain, rest sourced from reference TRBV5-4 and TRBJ2-7, is ETGVTQSPTHLIKTRGQQVTLRCSSQSGHNTVSWYQQALGQGPQFIFQYYREEENGRGNFPPRFSGLQFPNYSSELNVNALELDDSALYLCASSPRTGAMVNEQYFGPGTRLTVT.

This chain links TRBV19 with TRBJ1-2, with 8 bases lining up with TRBD1. V dropped 3 bases and J dropped 7; count of bases not matched to a gene: 10. CDR3 size: 15 residues. Germline values: CDR1 LNHDA, CDR2 SQIVND (reference sequence). CDR3 sequence (DNA): TGTGCCAGTAGTATTTGGGACAGGAGGAAATCTGGCTACACCTTC. It codes for CASSIWDRRKSGYTF. The entire variable domain, with the rest obtained from reference TRBV19 and TRBJ1-2, is as follows: DGGITQSPKYLFRKEGQNVTLSCEQNLNHDAMYWYRQDPGQGLRLIYYSQIVNDFQKGDIAEGYSVSREKKESFPLTVTSAQKNPTAFYLCASSIWDRRKSGYTFGSGTRLTVV.

The chain has TRBV10-1 and TRBJ2-4; 8 bases fit TRBD1. Germline V gene data show CDR1 as WNHNN and CDR2 as SYGVQD (reference sequence). The CDR3 has 16 residues. Trimming cost V 3 bases and J 5 bases; bases outside gene matches: 9. The CDR3 reads CASSDPTRGPENIQYF. The CDR3 nucleotides read TGCGCCAGCAGTGACCCTACCAGGGGGCCCGAAAACATTCAGTACTTC.

This chain joins TRBV15 and TRBJ2-7; D gene uncertain. The CDR3 sequence is 13 residues long. CDR1 LNHNV and CDR2 YYDKDF come from the germline V gene (reference sequence). Trimming left V 0 bases short and J 5 bases short, with 8 bases between. In nucleotides, the CDR3 is TGTGCCACCAGCAGAGATCGTAGTGACGAGCAGTACTTC. Its translation: CATSRDRSDEQYF.

The J gene is TRBJ2-1, the V gene TRBV6-1; 13 nucleotides agree with TRBD2. CDR3 length equals 16 residues. V lost 2 bases, J lost 7 bases, and 5 bases stayed unmatched. Germline lookup yields CDR1 MNHNS and CDR2 SASEGT. The CDR3 DNA is TGTGCCAGCAGTGAAATGGGACTAGCGGGAACGAATGAGCAGTTCTTC. Encoded protein: CASSEMGLAGTNEQFF.

The sample holds a few counts of this clone. The gene calls are TRBV27 and TRBJ2-7; D gene ambiguous. Germline assignment: CDR1 MNHEY and CDR2 SMNVEV (reference sequence). V lost 3 bases and J 6 bases, leaving 6 bases between the germline ends. This CDR3 spans 11 amino acids. The DNA of the CDR3 is TGTGCCAGCAGTTTCTCCGCCGAGCAGTACTTC. Translation gives CASSFSAEQYF.

The chain is built from TRBV11-2 and TRBJ2-5; 7 bases are a match to TRBD1. The CDR3 runs 14 residues. V shed 4 bases and J 9 bases; nucleotides not matched to a gene: 11. The germline CDR1 and CDR2 sequences are SGHAT and FQNNGV. CDR3 nucleotide sequence: TGTGCCAGCAGCTCTCCCCCACAGGGGCCCGCCCAGTACTTC. It yields the protein CASSSPPQGPAQYF.

The chain carries TRBV5-7 and TRBJ1-3; no clear D. TRBV5-7 is an open reading frame, and its role is uncertain. The CDR3 contains 14 residues. Trimming removed 2 bases from V and 2 bases from J, with 8 bases in between. As DNA, the CDR3 is TGTGCCAGCAGCTTCTGCCGGACTGGAAACACCATATATTTT. Its translation is CASSFCRTGNTIYF.

The J gene is TRBJ2-1, the V gene TRBV30; TRBD1 aligns across 8 bases. This CDR3 is 17 amino acids long. Looked up from germline, CDR1 is GTSNPN and CDR2 is SVGIG (reference sequence). V was pared by 2 bases and J by 1 base, with 10 bases of the junction left unmatched. CDR3 region: CAWSPQLDRASYNEQFF. CDR3 in DNA: TGTGCCTGGAGTCCCCAATTGGACAGGGCGTCCTACAATGAGCAGTTCTTC.